This T cell receptor beta chain derives from a study of early T cells in non-severe SARS-CoV-2 infection. In the study overall: Sequencing targeted bulk RNA from unsorted whole blood, leaving chains unpaired.

Researchers attached unique molecular identifiers to individual cDNA molecules. TCRdb re-called the 5' RACE reads with MiXCR, one entry per CDR3 protein. The data show around 46,000 distinct CDR3 sequences, around a tenth seen once. The CDR3 has 15 residues. Germline V gene sequence: CDR1 SGHVS, CDR2 FQNEAQ. V dropped 3 bases and J dropped 4 bases, with 13 bases sitting between them. The rearrangement uses TRBV7-8 and TRBJ2-1; D is undetermined. The sequence came from an adult who was a healthcare worker with PCR-confirmed SARS-CoV-2 infection or an uninfected control (not recorded which). Sequenced material: whole blood. The CDR3 coding sequence is TGTGCCAGCAGCTTGGTCCTTAGGCCTTACAATGAGCAGTTCTTC. It codes for CASSLVLRPYNEQFF.